This T cell receptor (beta chain) is from a study of blood T cell repertoires in COVID-19. Study-level information: Researchers got acute and convalescent COVID-19 samples from the United States, Italy and Spain.

Libraries were prepared by immunoSEQ multiplex PCR; TCRdb keeps only in-frame clonotypes and omits some of them. Of under 250,000 clones listed, over 75% are singletons. J lost 8 bases, V lost 5 bases, and 8 bases had no gene match. The germline V gene encodes CDR1 PRHDT and CDR2 FYEKMQ (reference sequence). The CDR3 is 14 residues long. This clonotype originated in a man aged 30 to 45 who had recovered from COVID-19. This chain uses TRBV13 with TRBJ2-5, with 10 nucleotides matching TRBD2. The sequenced material came from peripheral blood. DNA for the CDR3: TGTGCCAGCAGCCGGCCGGGACTAGCGAGTACCCAGTACTTC. The encoded protein is CASSRPGLASTQYF.